Presented here are 23 T cell receptor beta chains from one specimen sequenced in a study of blood T cell repertoires in COVID-19. Profiling relied on immunoSEQ multiplex PCR, and the TCRdb table lists in-frame clones only, not all of them. The sample has approximately 210,000 clones, about 83% seen once. The material sequenced was peripheral blood. These receptors all stem from a woman aged 50 to 60 with acute or convalescent COVID-19.

This chain uses TRBV7-8 with TRBJ1-4, with no clear D. The CDR3 length is 13 residues. Trimming left V 5 bases short and J 11 bases short, with 15 bases between. Germline CDR1 reads SGHVS; CDR2 reads FQNEAQ. The DNA of the CDR3 is TGTGCCAGCAGCGAGAGGGCGTTCGGGAAACTGTTTTTT. It yields the protein CASSERAFGKLFF.

The chain is built from TRBV28 and TRBJ1-1; a possible D gene is TRBD1 (6 bases). Germline CDR1 reads MDHEN; CDR2 reads SYDVKM. The germline V and J ends were trimmed by 4 bases and 6 bases, with 12 bases remaining between them. The length of the CDR3 is 13 residues. The CDR3 nucleotides are TGTGCCAGCAGTTACGCAGGGGCCCCTGAAGCTTTCTTT. Encoded protein: CASSYAGAPEAFF. Drawing the rest from reference TRBV28 and TRBJ1-1, the complete variable domain is DVKVTQSSRYLVKRTGEKVFLECVQDMDHENMFWYRQDPGLGLRLIYFSYDVKMKEKGDIPEGYSVSREKKERFSLILESASTNQTSMYLCASSYAGAPEAFFGQGTRLTVV.

A few counts support this clone. The chain links TRBV2 to TRBJ2-7; a possible D gene is TRBD2 (5 bases). The CDR3 length is 14 residues. Germline loops: CDR1 SNHLY, CDR2 FYNNEI. Trimming took 6 bases from V and 2 from J, leaving 14 bases between them. CDR3 bases: TGTGCCAGCAGGAGCGGCAGTGGCCCCTACGAGCAGTACTTC. Translated: CASRSGSGPYEQYF.

As to this clone: This specimen includes other DNA sequences encoding the same CDR3. This chain uses TRBV28 with TRBJ1-5; possibly TRBD1 for D (5 bases). V was shortened by 7 bases and J by 4 bases, with 20 bases between the two germline ends. Germline lookup yields CDR1 MDHEN and CDR2 SYDVKM. The length of the CDR3 is 16 residues. The CDR3 nucleotides read TGTGCCAGCACCTCTCATGGGGCGGGAGGTAATCAGCCCCAGCATTTT. Protein: CASTSHGAGGNQPQHF.

The chain couples TRBV3-1 (or the pseudogene TRBV3-2) to TRBJ2-3; 16 bases agree with TRBD2. Germline V gives CDR1 LGHDT, CDR2 YNNKEL (reference sequence). J gave up 0 bases and V 4 bases, and 4 bases lay outside the gene matches. This CDR3 contains 18 residues. CDR3 sequence: CASSLGTSGRVSTDTQYF. CDR3 coding DNA: TGTGCCAGCAGCCTGGGGACTAGCGGGAGGGTAAGCACAGATACGCAGTATTTT.

CDR3: CATSDYRDGYTF. The CDR3 DNA reads as TGTGCCACCAGTGATTACAGGGATGGCTACACCTTC. V usage is TRBV24-1 and J usage is TRBJ1-2; D may be TRBD1 (6 bases). The CDR3 is made up of 12 amino acids. Germline loops: CDR1 KGHDR, CDR2 SFDVKD. Trimming shortened V by 2 bases and J by 6 bases, and 6 bases separated the two germline ends.

This sequence joins TRBV10-2 and TRBJ2-7; D remains unclear. This CDR3 comprises 14 residues. V was trimmed by 3 bases and J by 2 bases, leaving 11 bases between them. Germline V CDR1 and CDR2: WSHSY, SAAADI. DNA of the CDR3: TGCGCCAGCAGTGAAATAGCTCTGACCTACGAGCAGTACTTC. Its translation: CASSEIALTYEQYF.

In DNA form, the CDR3 reads TGCGCCAGCAGCAAACAGGGGGGAACTGACGAGCAGTACTTC. Amino acids: CASSKQGGTDEQYF. This chain links TRBV5-1 with TRBJ2-7; TRBD1 matches 8 bases. The length of the CDR3 is 14 residues. V was pared by 4 bases and J by 5 bases, with 8 bases of the junction left unmatched. Germline CDR1 reads SGHRS; CDR2 reads YFSETQ.

This rearrangement joins TRBV15 to TRBJ2-7, with D tentatively TRBD2 (6 bases). The CDR3 is made up of 14 amino acids. The germline V and J ends were trimmed by 0 bases and 5 bases, with 11 bases remaining between them. CDR1 LNHNV and CDR2 YYDKDF come from the germline V gene (reference sequence). CDR3 sequence (DNA): TGTGCCACCAGCAGAGATAACGCGGGAAACGAGCAGTACTTC. It translates to CATSRDNAGNEQYF.

This clone was counted once. The CDR3 DNA sequence: TGCAGCTTCTGCCGGACAGGGAACGGGTCCTACGAGCAGTACTTC. Protein sequence: CSFCRTGNGSYEQYF. This chain uses TRBV29-1 with TRBJ2-7; 8 bases are a match to TRBD1. The CDR3 contains 15 residues. With 8 bases clipped from V and 1 base from J, the junction kept 13 bases outside the gene matches. CDR1 is SQVTM and CDR2 is ANQGSEA in the germline V gene.

The rearrangement links TRBV15 to TRBJ2-7; TRBD2 aligns across 9 bases. V shed 0 bases, J shed 5 bases, and the junction held 11 bases outside the gene matches. The CDR3 contains 17 residues. Germline-derived CDR1 and CDR2 are LNHNV and YYDKDF (reference sequence). The DNA for the CDR3 is TGTGCCACCAGCAGAGATGGGGGACTAGCAAGTTCAGACGAGCAGTACTTC. Amino acids: CATSRDGGLASSDEQYF. The variable domain in full, with the rest retrieved from reference TRBV15 and TRBJ2-7, is DAMVIQNPRYQVTQFGKPVTLSCSQTLNHNVMYWYQQKSSQAPKLLFHYYDKDFNNEADTPDNFQSRRPNTSFCFLDIRSPGLGDTAMYLCATSRDGGLASSDEQYFGPGTRLTVT.

The chain employs TRBV27 and TRBJ2-3; TRBD1 might be the D (5 bases). CDR1 and CDR2 (germline): MNHEY, SMNVEV (reference sequence). This CDR3 contains 15 residues. The V end was cut by 5 bases, the J end by 1 base, with 13 bases between. Here the CDR3 reads CASSPRDWGTDTQYF. The CDR3, as DNA: TGTGCCAGCAGTCCCAGGGATTGGGGCACAGATACGCAGTATTTT.

V and J are TRBV19 and TRBJ1-5, with D possibly matching TRBD1 (6 bases). CDR1 is LNHDA and CDR2 is SQIVND in the germline V gene (reference sequence). V lost 5 bases and J 3 bases, leaving 8 bases between the germline ends. The CDR3 runs to 13 residues. As DNA, the CDR3 is TGTGCCAGTAGTGGGGGCCACAATCAGCCCCAGCATTTT. Translating gives CASSGGHNQPQHF.

This clone was counted at least ten times. This same CDR3 is encoded by further DNA sequences in the sample. The J gene is TRBJ2-1, the V gene TRBV5-1; TRBD2 aligns across 11 bases. The V segment lost 0 bases and the J segment 7 bases; nucleotides outside the gene matches: 3. Per the germline V gene, CDR1 is SGHRS and CDR2 is YFSETQ. CDR3 length equals 15 residues. This chain's CDR3 is CASSLALAGGNEQFF. The CDR3 coding sequence is TGCGCCAGCAGCTTGGCCCTAGCGGGAGGTAATGAGCAGTTCTTC.

The chain recombines TRBV4-1 with TRBJ2-7, with 11 positions matching TRBD1. The CDR3 runs to 15 residues. Germline loops: CDR1 MGHRA, CDR2 YSYEKL. The V and J ends lost 6 bases and 0 bases, in that order; junction bases with no gene match: 4. CDR3 residues: CASSAGTGGSYEQYF. The CDR3 bases are TGCGCCAGCAGTGCCGGGACAGGGGGCTCCTACGAGCAGTACTTC.

This sequence joins TRBV3-1 (or the pseudogene TRBV3-2) and TRBJ1-4, with D hard to call. The CDR3 length is 15 residues. From germline, CDR1 is LGHDT and CDR2 YNNKEL (reference sequence). The V end lost 2 bases, the J end lost 1 base, and 8 bases lay between the germline ends. The CDR3 sequence is CASSQREVTNEKLFF. The DNA for the CDR3 is TGTGCCAGCAGCCAAAGGGAGGTAACTAATGAAAAACTGTTTTTT.

This chain uses TRBV28 with TRBJ1-1; tentatively, D is TRBD1 (5 bases). The CDR3 contains 12 residues. Trimming removed 6 bases at V and 8 bases at J, with 13 bases between. CDR1 MDHEN and CDR2 SYDVKM come from the germline V gene. DNA for the CDR3: TGTGCCAGCAGCCTAATACAGGAAGAAGCTTTCTTT. Protein: CASSLIQEEAFF.

The chain recombines TRBV9 with TRBJ2-3; 10 bases align to TRBD2. There are 15 residues in the CDR3. The V gene's germline CDR1 is SGDLS and CDR2 YYNGEE. J was trimmed by 4 bases and V by 3 bases; bases with no gene match: 5. Written as DNA, the CDR3 is TGTGCCAGCAGCGCACTAGCGGGAAGCCCAGATACGCAGTATTTT. It codes for CASSALAGSPDTQYF.

The DNA of the CDR3 is TGTGCCAGCAGCTTTCCGACAGGGGGGACGCACGAGCAGTACTTC. This sequence encodes CASSFPTGGTHEQYF. The chain is built from TRBV11-2 and TRBJ2-7; 9 bases line up with TRBD1. The V and J ends lost 3 bases and 5 bases, in that order; junction bases with no gene match: 8. Per the germline V gene, CDR1 is SGHAT and CDR2 is FQNNGV. The CDR3 is 15 amino acids.

This chain connects TRBV29-1 to TRBJ2-2; 7 positions agree with TRBD1. The CDR3 loop spans 14 amino acids. Per germline, CDR1 SQVTM and CDR2 ANQGSEA. Unmatched junction bases numbered 6, after V lost 6 bases and J lost 2 bases. The CDR3 DNA reads as TGCAGCGTCTCCGGGACAGTTAACACCGGGGAGCTGTTTTTT. As protein: CSVSGTVNTGELFF.

The CDR3 is CASSHPDYSPTNNEQFF. CDR3 DNA sequence: TGCGCCAGCAGCCATCCCGACTATTCCCCCACCAACAATGAGCAGTTCTTC. J is TRBJ2-1 and V is TRBV4-1; D is possibly TRBD2 (5 bases). V gave up 3 bases and J gave up 5 bases, with 20 bases separating them. Germline CDR1 reads MGHRA; CDR2 reads YSYEKL. The CDR3 has 17 residues.

In DNA, the CDR3 is TGTGCCAGCAGCCCGTGGGGCAGGGGGTCGGAGACCCAGTACTTC. It specifies CASSPWGRGSETQYF. The chain joins TRBV7-6 to TRBJ2-5, with 7 bases fitting TRBD1. The CDR3 covers 15 residues. V lost 5 bases, J lost 5 bases, and 11 bases stayed unmatched. Germline V gene lookup returns CDR1 SGHVS and CDR2 FNYEAQ.

J is TRBJ1-1 and V is TRBV10-1; 9 bases agree with TRBD1. Germline values: CDR1 WNHNN, CDR2 SYGVQD (reference sequence). After removal of 7 bases from V and 6 bases from J, the junction contained 9 bases not matched to a gene. The CDR3 sequence is 14 residues long. CDR3 loop: CASTQDRGSAEAFF. CDR3 DNA sequence: TGCGCCAGCACCCAGGACAGGGGATCGGCTGAAGCTTTCTTT.